This T cell receptor (beta chain) emerged from a study of T cells after yellow fever vaccination. Background on the study: Researchers used SMART-Seq v4 Ultra Low Input to prepare fractions that had low cell numbers.

TCRdb independently ran MiXCR on the 5' RACE reads; one entry per CDR3 protein. The sample lists about 370,000 distinct CDR3 sequences, 11% occurring once. CDR1 SEHNR and CDR2 FQNEAQ come from the germline V gene (reference sequence). J gave up 10 bases and V 6 bases, and 10 bases lay outside the gene matches. The CDR3 consists of 15 residues. The chain has TRBV7-9 and TRBJ2-1; 12 positions match TRBD1. The TCR was taken from a man younger than 35 who received the YFV17D yellow fever vaccine. Sequences were derived from PBMCs, sampled on the day of the first yellow fever vaccination. This chain's CDR3 is CASSPRDRGRGEQFF. In nucleotides, the CDR3 is TGTGCCAGCAGTCCCCGGGACAGGGGGCGCGGGGAGCAGTTCTTC.